The clone carrying this TCR beta chain was counted many times. This CDR3 has 13 residues. The V end was cut by 4 bases, the J end by 9 bases, with 10 bases between. Germline V gives CDR1 SNHLY, CDR2 FYNNEI. This sample is part of a study of early T cells in non-severe SARS-CoV-2 infection. Background on the study: Bulk RNA from unsorted whole blood was sequenced; chains were unpaired.

Tagging with unique molecular identifiers was applied to individual cDNA molecules. TCRdb passed the 5' RACE reads through MiXCR, listing each CDR3 protein once. The sample lists about 25,000 distinct CDR3 sequences, around 5.1% occurring once. The chain is built from TRBV2 and TRBJ1-6; no reliable D call. The source is an adult who was a healthcare worker with PCR-confirmed SARS-CoV-2 infection or an uninfected control (not recorded which). Material: whole blood. The DNA for the CDR3 is TGTGCCAGCAGTGCGACCGAGAGTTCACCCCTCCACTTT. Translated: CASSATESSPLHF.